This passage covers 20 T cell receptor beta chains from one sample sequenced in a study of cytomegalovirus exposure and HLA in healthy donors. 60 Vbeta and 13 Jbeta primers were used in PCR. Clones were read by immunoSEQ multiplex PCR, and TCRdb kept only the in-frame ones, dropping some. The repertoire holds 150,000 to 200,000 clones, with 80% to 90% as singletons. Sample: PBMCs. Receptor source: a woman younger than 35 in good health and CMV-seronegative.

This clone was seen only a few times. The CDR3 loop reads CASSLSGRGGVDGYTF. CDR3 nucleotide sequence: TGTGCCAGCAGCCTCTCGGGGCGGGGGGGCGTTGATGGCTACACCTTC. The chain recombines TRBV7-6 with TRBJ1-2, with a possible D match to TRBD1 (6 bases). V lost 5 bases, J lost 6 bases, and 22 bases lay in between. Germline V lookup: CDR1 SGHVS, CDR2 FNYEAQ. The CDR3 has 16 amino acids.

Only a few counts were recorded for this clone. The V and J genes are TRBV21-1 and TRBJ1-1; the DNA was not compared with TRBD1, the D call given in the table. TRBV21-1 counts as a pseudogene. This CDR3 region has 16 residues. The CDR3, as DNA: TGTGCCAGCAGCAAAGGACAGGGTAACCCCCCGGCTGAAGCTTTCTTT. It is translated as CASSKGQGNPPAEAFF.

The rearrangement links TRBV4-1 to TRBJ2-5, with D perhaps matching TRBD1 (6 bases). The length of the CDR3 is 16 residues. Germline V gene sequence: CDR1 MGHRA, CDR2 YSYEKL. V lost 0 bases and J 2 bases, leaving 13 bases between the germline ends. CDR3 loop: CASSQDVTGGQETQYF. The CDR3 nucleotides are TGCGCCAGCAGCCAAGATGTGACAGGCGGTCAAGAGACCCAGTACTTC.

The chain has TRBV11-3 and TRBJ2-1; TRBD2 matches 7 bases. Germline CDR1 is SGHNT and CDR2 is YENEEA. Trimming cost V 3 bases and J 2 bases; bases outside gene matches: 4. This CDR3 has 15 residues. DNA for the CDR3: TGTGCCAGCAGCTTGGCCGGGACTACCTACAATGAGCAGTTCTTC. This translates into CASSLAGTTYNEQFF. Using reference TRBV11-3 and TRBJ2-1 for the parts outside the CDR3, the full variable domain is EAGVVQSPRYKIIEKKQPVAFWCNPISGHNTLYWYLQNLGQGPELLIRYENEEAVDDSQLPKDRFSAERLKGVDSTLKIQPAELGDSAVYLCASSLAGTTYNEQFFGPGTRLTVL.

V and J are TRBV6-5 and TRBJ2-5; D possibly corresponds to TRBD2 (5 bases). The J call may not be correct, given that the DNA end is closer to TRBJ2-7. CDR3 length: 14 residues. The V gene's germline CDR1 is MNHEY and CDR2 SVGAGI. CDR3 region: CASSYEGVSYEQYF. The CDR3 coding sequence is TGTGCCAGCAGTTACGAGGGAGTAAGCTACGAGCAGTACTTC.

The chain recombines TRBV4-3 with TRBJ2-7; D not certain. Trimming removed 0 bases from V and 3 bases from J, with 9 bases in between. The length of the CDR3 is 14 residues. Germline assignment: CDR1 LGHNA and CDR2 YSLEER. CDR3 amino acids: CASSQDTRNYEQYF. CDR3 bases: TGCGCCAGCAGCCAAGATACCAGGAACTACGAGCAGTACTTC.

V is TRBV5-6 and J is TRBJ1-2; D perhaps matches TRBD1 (6 bases). The V end was cut by 3 bases, the J end by 2 bases, with 14 bases between. There are 15 residues in the CDR3. Germline V CDR1 and CDR2: SGHDT, YYEEEE. For the CDR3, the DNA is TGTGCCAGCAGCTCAATTAACAGGGAAAACTATGGCTACACCTTC. It codes for CASSSINRENYGYTF.

The genes are TRBV4-2 and TRBJ2-7; 8 bases align to TRBD1. In germline, CDR1 is LGHNA, CDR2 YNFKEQ. The CDR3 totals 14 residues. V gave up 4 bases and J gave up 7 bases; unmatched junction bases: 9. CDR3 loop: CASSPTGANGEQYF. The CDR3 bases are TGTGCCAGCAGCCCGACAGGGGCAAATGGGGAGCAGTACTTC.

This chain uses TRBV5-1 with TRBJ2-3; 9 bases agree with TRBD2. Looked up from germline, CDR1 is SGHRS and CDR2 is YFSETQ. After removal of 4 bases from V and 6 bases from J, the junction contained 15 bases not matched to a gene. This CDR3 spans 17 amino acids. The CDR3 here is CASSPRSKAGGGDTQYF. In DNA, the CDR3 is TGCGCCAGCAGCCCTAGATCCAAAGCGGGAGGTGGTGATACGCAGTATTTT.

Only one count was recorded for this clone. This chain uses TRBV27 with TRBJ2-7; 10 nucleotides agree with TRBD2. There are 18 residues in the CDR3. Germline V gene sequence: CDR1 MNHEY, CDR2 SMNVEV (reference sequence). V shed 8 bases and J 0 bases; nucleotides not matched to a gene: 16. In DNA, the CDR3 is TGTGCCAGCGCGAGGGGCCCAAGCGGGAGGGCTTTCTCCTACGAGCAGTACTTC. Its translation is CASARGPSGRAFSYEQYF.

The V call is TRBV5-6, the J call TRBJ2-1; TRBD2 aligns across 8 bases. V lost 4 bases to trimming and J lost 9 bases; unmatched junction nucleotides: 6. The CDR3 is made up of 13 amino acids. Germline loops: CDR1 SGHDT, CDR2 YYEEEE. CDR3 DNA sequence: TGTGCCAGCAGCCCCGGGACTAGGATTGAGCAGTTCTTC. It encodes CASSPGTRIEQFF.

The chain has TRBV7-9 and TRBJ1-1; 8 bases match TRBD1. Trimming cost V 5 bases and J 2 bases; bases outside gene matches: 4. There are 14 residues in the CDR3. The germline gives CDR1 SEHNR, CDR2 FQNEAQ (reference sequence). CDR3 sequence (DNA): TGTGCCAGCAGCGCCGGACAGGGAAACACTGAAGCTTTCTTT. It yields the protein CASSAGQGNTEAFF.

A few counts support this clone. The V call is TRBV27, the J call TRBJ2-1; TRBD2 matches at 7 bases. Looked up from germline, CDR1 is MNHEY and CDR2 is SMNVEV (reference sequence). V trimming: 3 bases; J trimming: 2 bases; junction bases outside the gene matches: 1. The CDR3 has 14 amino acids. The CDR3 spells CASSLGTTYNEQFF. CDR3 DNA: TGTGCCAGCAGTTTGGGGACTACCTACAATGAGCAGTTCTTC.

The V call is TRBV6-6, the J call TRBJ1-5; D ambiguous. This CDR3 contains 13 residues. With 9 bases removed from V and 6 bases from J, the gap between germline ends came to 15 bases. The germline V gene encodes CDR1 MNHNY and CDR2 SVGAGI (reference sequence). CDR3 loop: CASAREPIQPQHF. The DNA for the CDR3 is TGTGCCAGTGCTCGGGAGCCCATTCAGCCCCAGCATTTT.

This rearrangement joins TRBV18 to TRBJ1-1; D might be TRBD1 (5 bases). Germline V gene data show CDR1 as KGHSH and CDR2 as LQKENI. This CDR3 contains 16 residues. V gave up 1 base and J gave up 0 bases, with 12 bases separating them. In DNA form, the CDR3 reads TGTGCCAGCTCACCACAGGCAGGGACTATGAACACTGAAGCTTTCTTT. It codes for CASSPQAGTMNTEAFF.

CDR3 in amino acids: CASSIQGANEKLFF. The DNA for the CDR3 is TGTGCCAGTAGTATACAGGGGGCGAATGAAAAACTGTTTTTT. The rearrangement uses TRBV19 and TRBJ1-4, with 8 bases matching TRBD1. Germline V CDR1 and CDR2: LNHDA, SQIVND (reference sequence). The CDR3 runs 14 residues. Trimming took 2 bases from V and 5 from J; bases not matched to a gene: 1. Full variable domain (rest looked up from reference TRBV19 and TRBJ1-4): DGGITQSPKYLFRKEGQNVTLSCEQNLNHDAMYWYRQDPGQGLRLIYYSQIVNDFQKGDIAEGYSVSREKKESFPLTVTSAQKNPTAFYLCASSIQGANEKLFFGSGTQLSVL.

The chain is built from TRBV21-1 and TRBJ1-5; TRBD1 is taken as the D call from the table, unchecked against the DNA. TRBV21-1 is shown as a pseudogene. CDR3 size: 17 residues. Here the CDR3 reads CASSKPRRVCDNQPQHF. DNA for the CDR3: TGTGCCAGCAGCAAACCCCGCAGGGTTTGCGACAATCAGCCCCAGCATTTT.

The J gene is TRBJ1-2, the V gene TRBV6-1; D is undetermined. CDR3 length: 13 residues. Germline V gene sequence: CDR1 MNHNS, CDR2 SASEGT. V lost 2 bases and J lost 9, with 13 bases in between. The CDR3 DNA reads as TGTGCCAGCAGTGAAAACGGAGAGTTTCGCTACACCTTC. Translating it yields CASSENGEFRYTF.

The J gene is TRBJ2-7, the V gene TRBV21-1; the table's TRBD2 call for D was not verified on the DNA. TRBV21-1 is classified as a pseudogene. CDR3 size: 18 residues. The CDR3 spells CASSTRLAGGPHCWEQYF. The CDR3 region has the DNA TGTGCCAGCAGCACCCGACTAGCGGGAGGGCCTCATTGTTGGGAGCAGTACTTC.

The genes are TRBV15 and TRBJ2-1; 7 bases are shared with TRBD1. The V and J ends lost 2 bases and 5 bases, in that order; junction bases with no gene match: 6. The CDR3 is made up of 15 amino acids. Germline values: CDR1 LNHNV, CDR2 YYDKDF (reference sequence). This CDR3 reads CATSRFQGVNNEQFF. The CDR3 DNA reads as TGTGCCACCAGCAGATTCCAGGGGGTCAACAATGAGCAGTTCTTC.